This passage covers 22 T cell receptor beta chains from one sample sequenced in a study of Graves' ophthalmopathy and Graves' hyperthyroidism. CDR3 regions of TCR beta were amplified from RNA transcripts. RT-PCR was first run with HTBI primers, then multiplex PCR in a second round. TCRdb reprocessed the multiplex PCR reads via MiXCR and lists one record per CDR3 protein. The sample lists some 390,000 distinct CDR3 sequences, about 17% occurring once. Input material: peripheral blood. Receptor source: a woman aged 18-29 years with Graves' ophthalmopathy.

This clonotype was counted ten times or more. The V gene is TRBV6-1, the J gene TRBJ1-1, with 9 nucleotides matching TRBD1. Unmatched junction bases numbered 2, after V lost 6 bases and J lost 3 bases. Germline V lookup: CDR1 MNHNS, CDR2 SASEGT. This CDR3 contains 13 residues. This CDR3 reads CASRDRGYTEAFF. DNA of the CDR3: TGTGCCAGCAGGGACAGGGGATACACTGAAGCTTTCTTT.

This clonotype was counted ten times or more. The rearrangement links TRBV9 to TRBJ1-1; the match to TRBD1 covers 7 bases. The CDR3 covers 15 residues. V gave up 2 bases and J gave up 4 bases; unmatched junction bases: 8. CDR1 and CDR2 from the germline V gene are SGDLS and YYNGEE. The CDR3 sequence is CASSVSGTAFTEAFF. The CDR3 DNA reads TGTGCCAGCAGCGTGTCCGGGACAGCCTTCACTGAAGCTTTCTTT.

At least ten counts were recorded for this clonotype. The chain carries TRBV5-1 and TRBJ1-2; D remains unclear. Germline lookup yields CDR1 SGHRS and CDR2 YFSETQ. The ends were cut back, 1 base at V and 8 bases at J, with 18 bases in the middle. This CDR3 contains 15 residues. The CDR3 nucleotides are TGCGCCAGCAGCTTGTATGGAAGCGGGGAGCGGGGCTACACCTTC. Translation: CASSLYGSGERGYTF. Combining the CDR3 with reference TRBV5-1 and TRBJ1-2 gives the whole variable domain KAGVTQTPRYLIKTRGQQVTLSCSPISGHRSVSWYQQTPGQGLQFLFEYFSETQRNKGNFPGRFSGRQFSNSRSEMNVSTLELGDSALYLCASSLYGSGERGYTFGSGTRLTVV.

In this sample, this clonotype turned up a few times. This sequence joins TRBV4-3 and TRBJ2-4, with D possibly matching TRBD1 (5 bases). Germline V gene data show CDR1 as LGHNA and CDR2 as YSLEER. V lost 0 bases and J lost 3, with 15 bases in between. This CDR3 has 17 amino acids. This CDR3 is CASSQESPGHVKNIQYF. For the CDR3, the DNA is TGCGCCAGCAGCCAAGAATCACCAGGGCATGTCAAAAACATTCAGTACTTC.

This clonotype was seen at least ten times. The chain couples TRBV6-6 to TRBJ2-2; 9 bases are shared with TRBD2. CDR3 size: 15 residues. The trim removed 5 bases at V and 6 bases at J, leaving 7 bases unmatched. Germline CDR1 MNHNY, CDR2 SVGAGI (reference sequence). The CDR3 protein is CASSSTAGGPGELFF. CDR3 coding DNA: TGTGCCAGCAGTAGTACAGCGGGAGGACCCGGGGAGCTGTTTTTT.

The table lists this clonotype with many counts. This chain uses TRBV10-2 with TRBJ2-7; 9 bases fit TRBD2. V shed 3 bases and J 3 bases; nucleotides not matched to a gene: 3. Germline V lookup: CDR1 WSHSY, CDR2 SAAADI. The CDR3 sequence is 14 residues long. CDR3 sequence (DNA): TGCGCCAGCAGTGAAGAGCGGGGGGTCTACGAGCAGTACTTC. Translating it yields CASSEERGVYEQYF.

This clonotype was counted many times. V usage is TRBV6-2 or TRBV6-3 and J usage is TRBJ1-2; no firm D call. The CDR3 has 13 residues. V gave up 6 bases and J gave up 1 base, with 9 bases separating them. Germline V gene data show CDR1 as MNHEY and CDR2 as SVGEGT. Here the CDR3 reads CASSIEDNYGYTF. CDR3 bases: TGTGCCAGCAGCATAGAGGATAACTATGGCTACACCTTC.

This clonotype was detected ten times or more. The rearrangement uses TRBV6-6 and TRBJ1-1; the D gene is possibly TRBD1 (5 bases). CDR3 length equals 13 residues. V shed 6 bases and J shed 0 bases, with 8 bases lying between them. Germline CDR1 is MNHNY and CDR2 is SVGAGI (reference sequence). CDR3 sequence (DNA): TGTGCCAGCAGGGGACGGATGAACACTGAAGCTTTCTTT. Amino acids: CASRGRMNTEAFF.

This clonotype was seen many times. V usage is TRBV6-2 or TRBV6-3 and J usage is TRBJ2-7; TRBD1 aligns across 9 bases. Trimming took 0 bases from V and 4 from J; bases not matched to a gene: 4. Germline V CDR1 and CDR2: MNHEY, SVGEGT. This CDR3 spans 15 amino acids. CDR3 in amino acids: CASSYSRDRGYEQYF. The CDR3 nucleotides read TGTGCCAGCAGTTACTCTCGAGACAGGGGGTACGAGCAGTACTTC.

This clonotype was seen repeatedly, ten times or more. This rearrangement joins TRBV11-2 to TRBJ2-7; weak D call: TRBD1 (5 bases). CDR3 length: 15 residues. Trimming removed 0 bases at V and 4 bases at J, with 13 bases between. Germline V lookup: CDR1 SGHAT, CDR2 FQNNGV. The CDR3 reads CASSLDNQGIYEQYF. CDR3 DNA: TGTGCCAGCAGCTTAGACAATCAGGGTATATACGAGCAGTACTTC.

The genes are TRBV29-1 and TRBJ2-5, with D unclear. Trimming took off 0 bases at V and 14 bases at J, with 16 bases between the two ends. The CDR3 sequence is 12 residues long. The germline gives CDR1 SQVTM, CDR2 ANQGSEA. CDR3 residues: CSVEDHAPSFYF. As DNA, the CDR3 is TGCAGCGTTGAAGATCACGCACCATCCTTTTACTTC.

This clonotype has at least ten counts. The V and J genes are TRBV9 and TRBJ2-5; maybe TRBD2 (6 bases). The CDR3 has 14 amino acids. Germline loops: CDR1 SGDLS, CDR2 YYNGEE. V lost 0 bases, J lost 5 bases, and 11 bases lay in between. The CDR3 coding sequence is TGTGCCAGCAGCGTAGGGGGAGGCACCGAGACCCAGTACTTC. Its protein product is CASSVGGGTETQYF.

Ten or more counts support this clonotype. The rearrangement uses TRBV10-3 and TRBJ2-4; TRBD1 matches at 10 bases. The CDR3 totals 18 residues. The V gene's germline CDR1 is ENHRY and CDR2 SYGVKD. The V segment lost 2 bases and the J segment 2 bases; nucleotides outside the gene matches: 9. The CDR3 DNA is TGTGCCATCAGTGAGGAGTTGGGGACAGGGGTTTCCAAAAACATTCAGTACTTC. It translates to CAISEELGTGVSKNIQYF.

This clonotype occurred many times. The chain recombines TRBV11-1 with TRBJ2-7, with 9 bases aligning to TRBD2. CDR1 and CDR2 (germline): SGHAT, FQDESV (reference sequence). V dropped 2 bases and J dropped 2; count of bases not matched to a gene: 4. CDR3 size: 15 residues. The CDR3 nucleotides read TGTGCCAGCAGCTTAATAGCGGGAGACCCCTACGAGCAGTACTTC. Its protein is CASSLIAGDPYEQYF.

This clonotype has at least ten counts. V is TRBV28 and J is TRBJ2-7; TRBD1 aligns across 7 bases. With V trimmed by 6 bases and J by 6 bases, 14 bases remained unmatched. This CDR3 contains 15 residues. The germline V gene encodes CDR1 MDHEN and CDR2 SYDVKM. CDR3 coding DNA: TGTGCCAGCAGCCGGACAGGCGCCTCAGAGGGCGAGCAGTACTTC. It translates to CASSRTGASEGEQYF.

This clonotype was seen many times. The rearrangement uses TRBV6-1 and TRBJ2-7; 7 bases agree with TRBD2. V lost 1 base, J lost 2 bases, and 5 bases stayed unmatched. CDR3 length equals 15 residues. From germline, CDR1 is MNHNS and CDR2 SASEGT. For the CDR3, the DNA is TGTGCCAGCAGTGAAGGTATTAGCGGGCCCTACGAGCAGTACTTC. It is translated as CASSEGISGPYEQYF.

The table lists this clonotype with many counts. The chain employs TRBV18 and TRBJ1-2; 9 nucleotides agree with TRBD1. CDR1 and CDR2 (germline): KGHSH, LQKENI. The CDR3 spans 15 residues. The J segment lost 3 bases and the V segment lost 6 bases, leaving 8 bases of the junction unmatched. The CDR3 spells CASSPGQGLDYGYTF. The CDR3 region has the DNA TGTGCCAGCTCGCCGGGACAGGGCTTAGACTATGGCTACACCTTC.

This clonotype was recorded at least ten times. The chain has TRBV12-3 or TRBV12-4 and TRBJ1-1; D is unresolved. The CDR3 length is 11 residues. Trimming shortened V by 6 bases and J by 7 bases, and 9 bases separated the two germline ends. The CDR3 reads CASRPSGEAFF. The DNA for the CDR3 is TGTGCCAGCAGACCAAGTGGTGAAGCTTTCTTT.

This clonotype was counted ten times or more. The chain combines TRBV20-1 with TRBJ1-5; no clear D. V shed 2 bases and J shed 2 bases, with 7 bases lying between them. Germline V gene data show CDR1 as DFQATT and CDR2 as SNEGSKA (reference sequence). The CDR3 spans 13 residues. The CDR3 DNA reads TGCAGTGCTAGATCGCGGCGCAATCAGCCCCAGCATTTT. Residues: CSARSRRNQPQHF.

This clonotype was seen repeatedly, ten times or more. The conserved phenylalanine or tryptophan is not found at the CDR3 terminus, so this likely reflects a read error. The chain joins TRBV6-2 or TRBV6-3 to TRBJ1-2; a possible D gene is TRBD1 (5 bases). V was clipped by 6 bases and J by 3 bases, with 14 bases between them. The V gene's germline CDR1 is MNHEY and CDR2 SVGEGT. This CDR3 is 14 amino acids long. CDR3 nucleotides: TGTGCCAGCAGATACCCAGGGAGGGACTATGGCTACACCCTC. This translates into CASRYPGRDYGYTL.

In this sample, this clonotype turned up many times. The DNA for the CDR3 is TGTGCCAGCAGGGACTCGGACAGTTACACTGAAGCTTTCTTT. Protein product: CASRDSDSYTEAFF. This sequence joins TRBV12-3 or TRBV12-4 and TRBJ1-1, with a weak D call TRBD1 (6 bases). CDR3 size: 14 residues. The ends were cut back, 6 bases at V and 3 bases at J, with 14 bases in the middle.

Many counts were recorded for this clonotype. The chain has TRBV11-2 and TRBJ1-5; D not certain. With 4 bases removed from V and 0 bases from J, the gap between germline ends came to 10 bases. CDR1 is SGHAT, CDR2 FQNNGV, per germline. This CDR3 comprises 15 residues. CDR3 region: CASSSDGLSNQPQHF. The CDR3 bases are TGTGCCAGCAGCTCCGACGGGCTTAGCAATCAGCCCCAGCATTTT.